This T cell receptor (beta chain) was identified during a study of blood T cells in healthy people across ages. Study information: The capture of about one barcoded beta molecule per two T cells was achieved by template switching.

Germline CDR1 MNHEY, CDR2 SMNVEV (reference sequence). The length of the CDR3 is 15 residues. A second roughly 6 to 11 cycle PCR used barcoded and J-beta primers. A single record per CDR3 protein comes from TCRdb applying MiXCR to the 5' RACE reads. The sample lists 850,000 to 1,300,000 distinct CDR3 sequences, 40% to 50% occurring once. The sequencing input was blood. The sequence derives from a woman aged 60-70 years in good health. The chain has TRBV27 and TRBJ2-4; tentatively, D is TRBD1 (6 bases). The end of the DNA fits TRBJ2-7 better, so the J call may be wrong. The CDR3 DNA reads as TGTGCCAGCAGTCCTATGGGGGCAGGAGGCTACGAGCAGTACTTC. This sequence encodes CASSPMGAGGYEQYF.